The next 29 T cell receptor beta chains were all read from a single sample in a study of technical replicates of blood from a handful of donors. TCRdb's copy holds only in-frame clones and misses some; the assay was immunoSEQ multiplex PCR. Among 85,000 to 90,000 clones listed, 80% to 95% were seen once. Sequenced sample: T cells isolated from PBMCs. These receptors all stem from a human donor in good health.

In its sample, this clone was seen once. This chain connects TRBV19 to TRBJ1-1, with D possibly matching TRBD1 (5 bases). V was trimmed by 6 bases and J by 0 bases, leaving 11 bases between them. Germline lookup yields CDR1 LNHDA and CDR2 SQIVND (reference sequence). The CDR3 is 14 amino acids. CDR3 amino acids: CASRVGAMNTEAFF. For the CDR3, the DNA is TGTGCCAGTAGGGTAGGGGCAATGAACACTGAAGCTTTCTTT.

The chain links TRBV7-8 to TRBJ2-2, with D perhaps matching TRBD1 (5 bases). CDR1 is SGHVS, CDR2 FQNEAQ, per germline. CDR3 size: 15 residues. The V end lost 5 bases, the J end lost 6 bases, and 16 bases lay between the germline ends. The CDR3 region is CASSLGQGVAGELFF. The CDR3, as DNA: TGTGCCAGCAGCCTTGGGCAGGGTGTGGCCGGGGAGCTGTTTTTT.

The chain carries TRBV7-6 and TRBJ1-3, with TRBD1 matching over 8 bases. V lost 6 bases, J lost 4 bases, and 5 bases stayed unmatched. The germline V gene has CDR1 SGHVS and CDR2 FNYEAQ. This CDR3 region has 14 residues. The CDR3 region has the DNA TGTGCCAGCAGTCATGGACAGGGAGGAAACACCATATATTTT. Its protein product is CASSHGQGGNTIYF.

This chain connects TRBV5-3 to TRBJ2-7; 12 bases are shared with TRBD1. TRBV5-3 is treated as an ORF (open reading frame) with a function not yet certain. The CDR3 is 18 amino acids. V dropped 0 bases and J dropped 1; count of bases not matched to a gene: 8. The CDR3 region has the DNA TGTGCCAGAAGCTTGGACGCCGGGACAGGGGGCCCTTCCTACGAGCAGTACTTC. Its translation is CARSLDAGTGGPSYEQYF.

This chain's CDR3 is CASSPPNRGDTEAFF. The CDR3 DNA follows: TGTGCCAGCTCACCACCGAACAGGGGCGACACTGAAGCTTTCTTT. This chain connects TRBV18 to TRBJ1-1, with TRBD1 matching over 7 bases. There are 15 residues in the CDR3. Per the germline V gene, CDR1 is KGHSH and CDR2 is LQKENI. The V and J ends lost 0 bases and 3 bases, in that order; junction bases with no gene match: 4.

The J gene is TRBJ2-5, the V gene TRBV5-1; 11 nucleotides match TRBD2. Per the germline V gene, CDR1 is SGHRS and CDR2 is YFSETQ. J gave up 0 bases and V 5 bases, and 6 bases lay outside the gene matches. The CDR3 runs 16 residues. CDR3 amino acids: CASRASGGSYQETQYF. CDR3 nucleotides: TGCGCCAGCAGGGCTAGCGGGGGGTCTTACCAAGAGACCCAGTACTTC. Combining the CDR3 with reference TRBV5-1 and TRBJ2-5 gives the whole variable domain KAGVTQTPRYLIKTRGQQVTLSCSPISGHRSVSWYQQTPGQGLQFLFEYFSETQRNKGNFPGRFSGRQFSNSRSEMNVSTLELGDSALYLCASRASGGSYQETQYFGPGTRLLVL.

This chain uses TRBV4-2 with TRBJ2-3; 15 bases line up with TRBD2. V was pared by 0 bases and J by 3 bases, with 4 bases of the junction left unmatched. The germline CDR1 and CDR2 sequences are LGHNA and YNFKEQ. The CDR3 has 18 amino acids. This CDR3 is CASSQDFGLAGGTDTQYF. CDR3 nucleotide sequence: TGTGCCAGCAGCCAAGATTTCGGACTAGCGGGGGGGACAGATACGCAGTATTTT.

The chain recombines TRBV9 with TRBJ2-5; the match to TRBD1 covers 8 bases. V lost 3 bases, J lost 1 base, and 5 bases stayed unmatched. The CDR3 is 15 residues long. CDR1 is SGDLS and CDR2 is YYNGEE in the germline V gene. CDR3 in amino acids: CASSAWTGLQETQYF. CDR3 DNA sequence: TGTGCCAGCAGCGCCTGGACAGGGCTCCAAGAGACCCAGTACTTC.

In this sample, this clone turned up a few times. The chain is built from TRBV4-1 and TRBJ1-5; weak D call: TRBD1 (6 bases). The CDR3 has 13 residues. The germline V gene has CDR1 MGHRA and CDR2 YSYEKL. Deletions cut 3 bases from V and 7 bases from J, with 10 bases between. The CDR3 loop reads CASSQYRDQPQHF. The DNA for the CDR3 is TGCGCCAGCAGCCAGTACAGGGACCAGCCCCAGCATTTT.

In its sample, this clone was seen a few times. The rearrangement uses TRBV2 and TRBJ1-1, with D uncertain. Trimming removed 2 bases from V and 13 bases from J, with 14 bases in between. The CDR3 loop spans 12 amino acids. Germline V gene lookup returns CDR1 SNHLY and CDR2 FYNNEI. This CDR3 reads CASSEMPAYGFF. For the CDR3, the DNA is TGTGCCAGCAGTGAAATGCCCGCCTATGGTTTCTTT.

The V call is TRBV9, the J call TRBJ1-1; D gene unclear. Germline CDR1 and CDR2: SGDLS and YYNGEE. CDR3 size: 13 residues. With 4 bases removed from V and 1 base from J, the gap between germline ends came to 8 bases. The CDR3 is CASSTDWNTEAFF. The CDR3 DNA sequence: TGTGCCAGCAGCACGGACTGGAACACTGAAGCTTTCTTT.

The chain carries TRBV4-1 and TRBJ2-7; TRBD1 is a possible D gene (6 bases). V gave up 6 bases and J gave up 0 bases, with 12 bases separating them. CDR1 is MGHRA and CDR2 is YSYEKL in the germline V gene. The CDR3 runs to 14 residues. CDR3 coding DNA: TGCGCCAGCAGACCCCGGGACACCTCCTACGAGCAGTACTTC. It yields the protein CASRPRDTSYEQYF.

This clone has more than one count but fewer than ten. The J gene is TRBJ1-4, the V gene TRBV28, with 8 bases lining up with TRBD1. The CDR3 extends over 18 amino acids. J was trimmed by 5 bases and V by 3 bases; bases with no gene match: 14. CDR1 is MDHEN and CDR2 is SYDVKM in the germline V gene. The CDR3 DNA is TGTGCCAGCAGTTTGACAGGGGTAGGATCGTTCCAAAATGAAAAACTGTTTTTT. This encodes CASSLTGVGSFQNEKLFF.

The chain carries TRBV5-5 and TRBJ2-7; the match to TRBD2 covers 8 bases. Germline CDR1 and CDR2: SGHKS and YYEKEE (reference sequence). The V segment lost 6 bases and the J segment 2 bases; nucleotides outside the gene matches: 7. The CDR3 runs 14 residues. The CDR3 sequence is CASNFGRGAYEQYF. The CDR3, as DNA: TGTGCCAGCAACTTCGGGCGGGGGGCCTACGAGCAGTACTTC. Full variable domain (remainder filled in from reference TRBV5-5 and TRBJ2-7): DAGVTQSPTHLIKTRGQQVTLRCSPISGHKSVSWYQQVLGQGPQFIFQYYEKEERGRGNFPDRFSARQFPNYSSELNVNALLLGDSALYLCASNFGRGAYEQYFGPGTRLTVT.

V usage is TRBV29-1 and J usage is TRBJ2-3, with D perhaps TRBD2 (5 bases). Trimming took off 4 bases at V and 5 bases at J, with 22 bases between the two ends. Looked up from germline, CDR1 is SQVTM and CDR2 is ANQGSEA. This CDR3 spans 16 amino acids. CDR3 coding DNA: TGCAGCGTTGTTATGAGCGGAGCCCGTATAGGAGATACGCAGTATTTT. It translates to CSVVMSGARIGDTQYF.

The V and J genes are TRBV4-1 and TRBJ1-1, with 9 bases fitting TRBD1. Germline CDR1 is MGHRA and CDR2 is YSYEKL. Trimming at V came to 6 bases and at J to 0 bases, leaving 11 bases not matched to a gene. The CDR3 runs 17 residues. The CDR3 protein is CASRSPGQGSMNTEAFF. CDR3 DNA: TGCGCCAGCAGATCGCCGGGACAGGGATCGATGAACACTGAAGCTTTCTTT.

This chain connects TRBV5-1 to TRBJ2-5; 8 nucleotides line up with TRBD1. Per germline, CDR1 SGHRS and CDR2 YFSETQ. The CDR3 is 15 residues long. V dropped 4 bases and J dropped 6; count of bases not matched to a gene: 11. As DNA, the CDR3 is TGCGCCAGCAGCCGGACAGGGCATCAAATAAAGACCCAGTACTTC. Translating it yields CASSRTGHQIKTQYF.

V usage is TRBV2 and J usage is TRBJ2-7, with 7 bases fitting TRBD1. CDR1 is SNHLY, CDR2 FYNNEI, per germline. The V gene end was trimmed by 4 bases and the J gene end by 3 bases; junction bases not matched to a gene: 6. The CDR3 loop spans 14 amino acids. The CDR3: CASSVQGTYYEQYF. The DNA of the CDR3 is TGTGCCAGCAGTGTACAGGGGACGTACTACGAGCAGTACTTC.

This chain links TRBV11-1 with TRBJ2-1, with a weak D call TRBD1 (6 bases). Germline CDR1 and CDR2: SGHAT and FQDESV (reference sequence). The CDR3 has 15 amino acids. Trimming took 6 bases from V and 2 from J, leaving 14 bases between them. In nucleotides, the CDR3 is TGTGCCAGCAGTTTTGTACAGGGAACCTACAATGAGCAGTTCTTC. Encoded protein: CASSFVQGTYNEQFF.

V usage is TRBV28 and J usage is TRBJ2-7; tentative D call: TRBD2 (6 bases). The CDR3 totals 13 residues. Germline V gives CDR1 MDHEN, CDR2 SYDVKM. V was clipped by 8 bases and J by 5 bases, with 16 bases between them. CDR3 amino acids: CASGPLAAHEQYF. The CDR3 DNA sequence: TGTGCCAGCGGACCACTAGCTGCCCACGAGCAGTACTTC. Full variable domain (missing parts from reference TRBV28 and TRBJ2-7): DVKVTQSSRYLVKRTGEKVFLECVQDMDHENMFWYRQDPGLGLRLIYFSYDVKMKEKGDIPEGYSVSREKKERFSLILESASTNQTSMYLCASGPLAAHEQYFGPGTRLTVT.

The sample holds a few counts of this clone. One end of the junction does not line up with germline, which may come from a read error. CDR3 in amino acids: CASSQGLGRDNEQFF. CDR3 in DNA: TGTGCTAGCAGCCAAGGACTAGGTCGGGACAATGAGCAGTTCTTC. The chain joins TRBV7-7 to TRBJ2-1; TRBD2 agrees at 7 bases. Germline V gene sequence: CDR1 SSHAT, CDR2 FNYEAQ (reference sequence). The CDR3 extends over 15 amino acids.

This chain links TRBV30 with TRBJ1-6; no definite D call. This CDR3 spans 13 amino acids. V lost 4 bases, J lost 8 bases, and 12 bases lay in between. The germline gives CDR1 GTSNPN, CDR2 SVGIG (reference sequence). This chain's CDR3 is CAWNLRGDSPLHF. The CDR3 DNA is TGTGCCTGGAATCTTCGTGGAGATTCACCCCTCCACTTT.

The chain is built from TRBV15 and TRBJ2-7; D ambiguous. Trimming left V 3 bases short and J 0 bases short, with 6 bases between. The germline CDR1 and CDR2 sequences are LNHNV and YYDKDF (reference sequence). The CDR3 runs to 13 residues. CDR3 sequence: CATSSSSSYEQYF. DNA for the CDR3: TGTGCCACCAGCAGTTCGAGCTCCTACGAGCAGTACTTC.

CDR3 sequence (DNA): TGTGCCATCAGTGGACCCAAAATAGCGGGAGGACAGACCCAGTACTTC. Translating gives CAISGPKIAGGQTQYF. V is TRBV10-3 and J is TRBJ2-5, with 10 bases that match TRBD2. The germline V gene has CDR1 ENHRY and CDR2 SYGVKD. With 4 bases clipped from V and 6 bases from J, the junction kept 11 bases outside the gene matches. The CDR3 consists of 16 residues.

The rearrangement joins TRBV29-1 to TRBJ2-3; tentatively, D is TRBD2 (6 bases). Germline-derived CDR1 and CDR2 are SQVTM and ANQGSEA. There are 15 residues in the CDR3. V was shortened by 2 bases and J by 2 bases, with 14 bases between the two germline ends. DNA of the CDR3: TGCAGCGTTGAATTCGCGGGAAGAGACACAGATACGCAGTATTTT. This codes for CSVEFAGRDTDTQYF.

This chain connects TRBV10-3 to TRBJ2-7, with 13 bases fitting TRBD2. This CDR3 region has 16 residues. Germline lookup yields CDR1 ENHRY and CDR2 SYGVKD. The junction had 10 bases not matched to a gene; V was cut back by 6 bases and J by 5 bases. CDR3 DNA: TGTGCCATCAGCAAAGGGGCCGGACTAGCGGGGGACGAGCAGTACTTC. It codes for CAISKGAGLAGDEQYF.

A single count supports this clone. The chain combines TRBV7-8 with TRBJ1-5; 7 bases fit TRBD1. With V trimmed by 5 bases and J by 4 bases, 8 bases remained unmatched. CDR1 and CDR2 from the germline V gene are SGHVS and FQNEAQ. This CDR3 comprises 15 residues. In DNA form, the CDR3 reads TGTGCCAGCAGCAAGACGAGGGGACAGAATCAGCCCCAGCATTTT. This sequence encodes CASSKTRGQNQPQHF.

V is TRBV6-5 and J is TRBJ1-4, with D possibly matching TRBD1 (5 bases). Germline CDR1 and CDR2: MNHEY and SVGAGI. The CDR3 loop spans 16 amino acids. Deletions cut 3 bases from V and 4 bases from J, with 15 bases between. CDR3 DNA sequence: TGTGCCAGCAGTTATGGGTCAGGGTCCTATAATGAAAAACTGTTTTTT. Its translation is CASSYGSGSYNEKLFF.

V gene TRBV5-1 combines with J gene TRBJ1-3, with no clear D. V was cut by 1 base and J by 0 bases, with 11 bases left in between. Germline V gene lookup returns CDR1 SGHRS and CDR2 YFSETQ. The CDR3 length is 16 residues. The CDR3 loop reads CASSLLAPVSGNTIYF. The CDR3 nucleotides are TGCGCCAGCAGCTTGTTAGCACCGGTCTCTGGAAACACCATATATTTT.